This T cell receptor (beta chain) was obtained from a study of blood T cell repertoires in COVID-19. Study-level information: The origin of the acute and convalescent COVID-19 samples was the United States, Italy and Spain. Sources were T cells, B-cell-depleted T cells, or PBMCs; the material itself was cDNA or gDNA.

Trimming shortened V by 6 bases and J by 1 base, and 9 bases separated the two germline ends. Per the germline V gene, CDR1 is MNHEY and CDR2 is SVGAGI. CDR3 length: 13 residues. In the authors' workflow: Estimation of nucleated cell counts was performed using reference gene primer amplification. Clones were read by immunoSEQ multiplex PCR, and TCRdb kept only the in-frame ones, dropping some. Clone size and the V and J calls come from that table; the DNA yielded D and trimming. Among 100,000 to 150,000 clones listed, about 86% were seen once. This clone was counted a single time. Sequencing was carried out using peripheral blood. The receptor comes from a woman aged 50 to 60 with acute or convalescent COVID-19. V and J are TRBV6-5 and TRBJ1-1; D gene ambiguous. CDR3 sequence (DNA): TGTGCCAGCAGCGCTAGTAGGAACACTGAAGCTTTCTTT. Protein product: CASSASRNTEAFF.